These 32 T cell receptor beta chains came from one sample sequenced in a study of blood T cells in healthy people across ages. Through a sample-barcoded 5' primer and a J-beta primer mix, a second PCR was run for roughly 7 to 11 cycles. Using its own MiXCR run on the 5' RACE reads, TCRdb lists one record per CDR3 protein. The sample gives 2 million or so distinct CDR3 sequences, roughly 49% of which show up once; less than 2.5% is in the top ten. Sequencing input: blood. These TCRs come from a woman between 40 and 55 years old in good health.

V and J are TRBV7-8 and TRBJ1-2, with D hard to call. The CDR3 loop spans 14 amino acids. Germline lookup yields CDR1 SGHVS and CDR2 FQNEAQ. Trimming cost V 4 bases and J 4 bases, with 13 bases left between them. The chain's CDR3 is CASSYRNFFYGYTF. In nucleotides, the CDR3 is TGTGCCAGCAGCTATAGGAATTTTTTCTATGGCTACACCTTC.

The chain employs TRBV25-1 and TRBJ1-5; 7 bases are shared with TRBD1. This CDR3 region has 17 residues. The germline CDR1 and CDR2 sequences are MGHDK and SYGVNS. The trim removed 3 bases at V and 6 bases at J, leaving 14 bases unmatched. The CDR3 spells CASSDTRQGSMGQPQHF. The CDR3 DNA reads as TGTGCCAGCAGTGATACACGACAGGGTAGTATGGGTCAGCCCCAGCATTTT.

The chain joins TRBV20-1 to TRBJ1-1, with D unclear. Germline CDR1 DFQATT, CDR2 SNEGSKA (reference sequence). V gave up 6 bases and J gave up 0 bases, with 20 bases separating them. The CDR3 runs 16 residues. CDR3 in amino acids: CSAHPRIGLVNTEAFF. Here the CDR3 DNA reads TGCAGTGCCCACCCCCGGATAGGACTGGTGAACACTGAAGCTTTCTTT.

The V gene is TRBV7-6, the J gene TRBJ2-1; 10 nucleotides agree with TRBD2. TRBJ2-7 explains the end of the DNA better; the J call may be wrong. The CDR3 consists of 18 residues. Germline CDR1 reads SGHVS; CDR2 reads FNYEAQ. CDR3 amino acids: CASSLEAVAGGRSYEQYF. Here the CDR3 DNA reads TGTGCCAGCAGCTTAGAGGCGGTAGCGGGGGGTAGGTCCTACGAGCAGTACTTC.

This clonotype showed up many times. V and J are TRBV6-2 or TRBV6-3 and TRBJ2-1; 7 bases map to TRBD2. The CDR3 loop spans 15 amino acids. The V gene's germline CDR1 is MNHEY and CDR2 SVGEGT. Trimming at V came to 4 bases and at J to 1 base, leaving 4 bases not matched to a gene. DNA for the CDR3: TGTGCCAGCAGTTCGGGGGGTGGTTCCTACAATGAGCAGTTCTTC. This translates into CASSSGGGSYNEQFF.

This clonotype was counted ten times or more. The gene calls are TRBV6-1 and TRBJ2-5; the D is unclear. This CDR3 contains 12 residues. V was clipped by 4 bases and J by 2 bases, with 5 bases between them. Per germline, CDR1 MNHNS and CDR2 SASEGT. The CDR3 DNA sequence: TGTGCCAGCAGTGGACGGCAAGAGACCCAGTACTTC. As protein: CASSGRQETQYF.

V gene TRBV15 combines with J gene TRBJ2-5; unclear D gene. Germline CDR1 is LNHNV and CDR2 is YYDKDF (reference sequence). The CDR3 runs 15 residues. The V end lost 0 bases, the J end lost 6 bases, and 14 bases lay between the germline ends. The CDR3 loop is CATSRDRAEQKTQYF. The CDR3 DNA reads TGTGCCACCAGCAGAGATAGGGCGGAACAAAAGACCCAGTACTTC.

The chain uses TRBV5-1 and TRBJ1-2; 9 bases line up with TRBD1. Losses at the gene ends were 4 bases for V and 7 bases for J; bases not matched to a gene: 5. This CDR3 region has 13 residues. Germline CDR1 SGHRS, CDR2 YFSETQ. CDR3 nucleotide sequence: TGCGCCAGCAGCACGGGACAGGGTCGTGGCTACACCTTC. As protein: CASSTGQGRGYTF.

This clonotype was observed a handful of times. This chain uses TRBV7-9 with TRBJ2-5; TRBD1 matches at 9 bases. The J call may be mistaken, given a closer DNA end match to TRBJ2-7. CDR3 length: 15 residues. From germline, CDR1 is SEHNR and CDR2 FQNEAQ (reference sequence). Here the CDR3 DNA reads TGTGCCAGCAGCGTTGGGACAGGGACCGTCTACGAGCAGTACTTC. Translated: CASSVGTGTVYEQYF.

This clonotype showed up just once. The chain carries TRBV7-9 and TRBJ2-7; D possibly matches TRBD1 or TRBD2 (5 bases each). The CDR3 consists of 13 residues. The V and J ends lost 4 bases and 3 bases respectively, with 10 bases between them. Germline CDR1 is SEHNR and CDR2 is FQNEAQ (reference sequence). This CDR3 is CASSSQEDYEQYF. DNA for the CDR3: TGTGCCAGCAGCTCACAGGAGGACTACGAGCAGTACTTC. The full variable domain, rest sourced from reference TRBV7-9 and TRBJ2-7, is DTGVSQNPRHKITKRGQNVTFRCDPISEHNRLYWYRQTLGQGPEFLTYFQNEAQLEKSRLLSDRFSAERPKGSFSTLEIQRTEQGDSAMYLCASSSQEDYEQYFGPGTRLTVT.

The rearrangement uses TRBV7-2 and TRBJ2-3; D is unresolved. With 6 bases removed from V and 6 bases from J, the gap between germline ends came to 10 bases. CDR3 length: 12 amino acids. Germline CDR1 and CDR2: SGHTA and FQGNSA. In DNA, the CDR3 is TGTGCCAGCAGTTCGGACGAGGATACGCAGTATTTT. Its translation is CASSSDEDTQYF.

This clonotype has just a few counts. The CDR3 is CASSQDSSGTQETQYF. CDR3 DNA sequence: TGCGCCAGCAGCCAAGATTCTAGCGGGACACAAGAGACCCAGTACTTC. This chain joins TRBV4-1 and TRBJ2-5; 9 nucleotides agree with TRBD2. The CDR3 has 16 amino acids. CDR1 is MGHRA, CDR2 YSYEKL, per germline. V trimming: 0 bases; J trimming: 2 bases; junction bases outside the gene matches: 4.

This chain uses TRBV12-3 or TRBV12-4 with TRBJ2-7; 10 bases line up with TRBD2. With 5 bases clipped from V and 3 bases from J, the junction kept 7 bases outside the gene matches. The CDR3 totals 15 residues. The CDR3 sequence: CASSPLAGVIYEQYF. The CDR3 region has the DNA TGTGCCAGCAGTCCGCTAGCGGGGGTGATCTACGAGCAGTACTTC.

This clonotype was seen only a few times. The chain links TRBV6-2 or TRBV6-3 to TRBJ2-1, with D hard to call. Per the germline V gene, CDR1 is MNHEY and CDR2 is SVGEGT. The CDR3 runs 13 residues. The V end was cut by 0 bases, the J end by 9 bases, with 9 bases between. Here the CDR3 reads CASSYSLAREQFF. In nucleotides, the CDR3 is TGTGCCAGCAGTTACTCGCTGGCGCGTGAGCAGTTCTTC.

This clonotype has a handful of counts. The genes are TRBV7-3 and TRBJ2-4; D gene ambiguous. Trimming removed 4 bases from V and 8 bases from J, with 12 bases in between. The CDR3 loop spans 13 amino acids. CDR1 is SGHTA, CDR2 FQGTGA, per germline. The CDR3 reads CASSYQTGDIQYF. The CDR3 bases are TGTGCCAGCAGCTACCAAACTGGGGACATTCAGTACTTC.

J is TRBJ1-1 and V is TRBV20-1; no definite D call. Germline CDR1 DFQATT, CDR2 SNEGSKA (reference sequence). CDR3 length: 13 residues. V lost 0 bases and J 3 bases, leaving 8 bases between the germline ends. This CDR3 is CSARDKWDTEAFF. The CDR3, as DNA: TGCAGTGCTAGAGACAAATGGGACACTGAAGCTTTCTTT.

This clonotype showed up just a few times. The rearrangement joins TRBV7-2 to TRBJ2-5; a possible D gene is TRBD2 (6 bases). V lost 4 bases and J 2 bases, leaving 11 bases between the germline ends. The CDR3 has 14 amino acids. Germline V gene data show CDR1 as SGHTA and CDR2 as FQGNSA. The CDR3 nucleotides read TGTGCCAGCAGCTACGCCGGGAGACAAGAGACCCAGTACTTC. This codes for CASSYAGRQETQYF.

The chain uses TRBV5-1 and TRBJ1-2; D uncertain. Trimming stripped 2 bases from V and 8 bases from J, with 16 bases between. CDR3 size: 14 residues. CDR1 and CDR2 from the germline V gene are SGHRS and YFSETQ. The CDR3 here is CASSFAPASEGYTF. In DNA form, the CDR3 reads TGCGCCAGCAGCTTTGCACCGGCCTCGGAGGGCTACACCTTC. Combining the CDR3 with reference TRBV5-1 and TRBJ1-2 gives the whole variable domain KAGVTQTPRYLIKTRGQQVTLSCSPISGHRSVSWYQQTPGQGLQFLFEYFSETQRNKGNFPGRFSGRQFSNSRSEMNVSTLELGDSALYLCASSFAPASEGYTFGSGTRLTVV.

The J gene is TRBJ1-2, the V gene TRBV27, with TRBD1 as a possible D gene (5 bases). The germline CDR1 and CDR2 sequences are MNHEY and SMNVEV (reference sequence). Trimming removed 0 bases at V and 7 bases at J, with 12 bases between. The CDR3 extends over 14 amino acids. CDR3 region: CASSLSGQVFGYTF. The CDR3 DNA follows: TGTGCCAGCAGTTTATCGGGGCAGGTCTTTGGCTACACCTTC.

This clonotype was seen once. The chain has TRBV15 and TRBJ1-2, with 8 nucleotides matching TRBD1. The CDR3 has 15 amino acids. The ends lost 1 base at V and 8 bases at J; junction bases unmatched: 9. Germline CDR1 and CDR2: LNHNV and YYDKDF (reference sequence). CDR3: CATSRVETGVRGYTF. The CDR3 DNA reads TGTGCCACCAGCAGAGTTGAGACAGGGGTCAGAGGCTACACCTTC.

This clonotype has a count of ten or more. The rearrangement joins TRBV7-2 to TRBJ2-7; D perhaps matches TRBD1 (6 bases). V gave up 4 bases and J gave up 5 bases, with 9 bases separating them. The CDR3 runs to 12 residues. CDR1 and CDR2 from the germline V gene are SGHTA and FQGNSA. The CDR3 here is CASSYTGNEQYF. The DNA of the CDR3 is TGTGCCAGCAGCTACACAGGGAACGAGCAGTACTTC.

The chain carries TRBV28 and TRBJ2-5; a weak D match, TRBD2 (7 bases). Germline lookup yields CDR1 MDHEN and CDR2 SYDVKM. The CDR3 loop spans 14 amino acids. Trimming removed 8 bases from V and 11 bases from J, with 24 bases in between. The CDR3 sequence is CASLQGGGFLEQYF. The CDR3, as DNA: TGTGCCAGCTTACAGGGCGGGGGATTTCTTGAGCAGTACTTC.

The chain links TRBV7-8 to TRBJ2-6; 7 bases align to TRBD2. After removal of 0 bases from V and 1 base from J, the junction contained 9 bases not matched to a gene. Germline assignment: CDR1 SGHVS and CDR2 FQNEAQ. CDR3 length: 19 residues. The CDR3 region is CASSLAGGIDLSGANVLTF. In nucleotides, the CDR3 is TGTGCCAGCAGCTTAGCGGGGGGGATTGATTTATCTGGGGCCAACGTCCTGACTTTC.

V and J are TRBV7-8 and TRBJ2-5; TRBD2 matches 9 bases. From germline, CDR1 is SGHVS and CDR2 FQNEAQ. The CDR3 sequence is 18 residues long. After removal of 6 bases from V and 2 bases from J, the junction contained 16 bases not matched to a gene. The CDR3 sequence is CASSSRASGTRPQETQYF. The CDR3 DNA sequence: TGTGCCAGCAGTTCCCGGGCTAGCGGGACGAGACCTCAAGAGACCCAGTACTTC.

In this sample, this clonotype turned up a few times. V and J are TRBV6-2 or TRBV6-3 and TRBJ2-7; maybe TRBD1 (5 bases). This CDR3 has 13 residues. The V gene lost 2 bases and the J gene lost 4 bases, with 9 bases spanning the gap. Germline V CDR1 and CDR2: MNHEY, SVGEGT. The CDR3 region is CASSYLGPYEQYF. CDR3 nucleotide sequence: TGTGCCAGCAGTTACCTGGGGCCGTACGAGCAGTACTTC.

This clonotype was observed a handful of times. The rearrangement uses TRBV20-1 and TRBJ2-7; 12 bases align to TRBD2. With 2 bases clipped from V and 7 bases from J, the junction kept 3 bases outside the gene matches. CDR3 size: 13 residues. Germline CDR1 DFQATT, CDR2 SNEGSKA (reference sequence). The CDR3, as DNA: TGCAGTGCTAGACTAGCGGGGGGGCGAGAGCAGTACTTC. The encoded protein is CSARLAGGREQYF.

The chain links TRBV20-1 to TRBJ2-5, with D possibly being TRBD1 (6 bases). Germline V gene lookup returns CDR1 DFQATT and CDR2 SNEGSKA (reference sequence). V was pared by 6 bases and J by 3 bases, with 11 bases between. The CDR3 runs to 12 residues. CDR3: CSARTDKETQYF. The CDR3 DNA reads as TGCAGTGCCCGGACAGACAAAGAGACCCAGTACTTC.

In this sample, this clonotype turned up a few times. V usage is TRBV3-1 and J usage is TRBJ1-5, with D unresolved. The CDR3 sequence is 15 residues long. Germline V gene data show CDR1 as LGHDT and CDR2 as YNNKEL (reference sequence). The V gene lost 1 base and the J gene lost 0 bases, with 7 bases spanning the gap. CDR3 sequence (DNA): TGTGCCAGCAGCCAAGGGATTTATAGCAATCAGCCCCAGCATTTT. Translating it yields CASSQGIYSNQPQHF. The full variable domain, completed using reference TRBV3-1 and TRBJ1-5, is DTAVSQTPKYLVTQMGNDKSIKCEQNLGHDTMYWYKQDSKKFLKIMFSYNNKELIINETVPNRFSPKSPDKAHLNLHINSLELGDSAVYFCASSQGIYSNQPQHFGDGTRLSIL.

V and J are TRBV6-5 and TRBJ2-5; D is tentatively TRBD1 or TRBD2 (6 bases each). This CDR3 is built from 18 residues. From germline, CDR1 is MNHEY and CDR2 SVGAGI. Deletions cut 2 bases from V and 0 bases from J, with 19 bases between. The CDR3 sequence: CASSYLKGGSKYQETQYF. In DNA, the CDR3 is TGTGCCAGCAGTTACCTAAAAGGGGGGAGTAAGTACCAAGAGACCCAGTACTTC.

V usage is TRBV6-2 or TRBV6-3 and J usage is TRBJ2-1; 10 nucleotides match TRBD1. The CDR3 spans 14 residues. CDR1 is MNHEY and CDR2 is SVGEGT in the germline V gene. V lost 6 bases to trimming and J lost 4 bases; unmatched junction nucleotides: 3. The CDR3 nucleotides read TGTGCCAGCAGCGGGACAGGGGATTACAATGAGCAGTTCTTC. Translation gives CASSGTGDYNEQFF.

CDR3 nucleotide sequence: TGTGCCATCAGTGATAGGGGACAGAGCTCTGGGGCCAACGTCCTGACTTTC. Encoded protein: CAISDRGQSSGANVLTF. The chain links TRBV10-3 to TRBJ2-6; 7 bases fit TRBD1. Germline V gene sequence: CDR1 ENHRY, CDR2 SYGVKD. The CDR3 sequence is 17 residues long. After removal of 3 bases from V and 0 bases from J, the junction contained 5 bases not matched to a gene.

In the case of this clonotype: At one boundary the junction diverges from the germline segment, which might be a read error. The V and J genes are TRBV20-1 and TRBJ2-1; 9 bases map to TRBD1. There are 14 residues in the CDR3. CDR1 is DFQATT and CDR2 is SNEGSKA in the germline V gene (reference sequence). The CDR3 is CSARDGTGNYEEFF. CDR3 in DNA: TGCAGTGCCAGGGACGGGACAGGGAATTATGAGGAGTTCTTC.